The source of this T cell receptor beta chain is a study of blood T cell repertoires in COVID-19. Study background: Acute-phase and convalescent COVID-19 samples originated in the United States, Italy and Spain. In each case, the material was cDNA or gDNA derived from T cells, B-cell-depleted T cells, or PBMCs.

Trimming left V 2 bases short and J 15 bases short, with 8 bases between. The V gene's germline CDR1 is MNHEY and CDR2 SVGAGI. The CDR3 is made up of 11 amino acids. How the authors handled the data: How many nucleated cells were present was estimated from reference gene primer amplification. Here immunoSEQ multiplex PCR was the method, and the copy in TCRdb shows in-frame clones only, minus some. Clonal size and the V and J genes are those of that table, whereas D and trimming came from the DNA. Of about 250,000 clones listed, 65% to 85% are singletons. The chain uses TRBV6-5 and TRBJ1-6, with D maybe TRBD1 (5 bases). The TCR originated in a human donor in a cohort sampled during active COVID-19. The specimen was peripheral blood. Here the CDR3 DNA reads TGTGCCAGCAGTTACAAAGGGGTCCTCCACTTT. This translates into CASSYKGVLHF.